This TCR beta chain was captured in a study of cytomegalovirus exposure and HLA in healthy donors. Turning to the study itself: Previous work identified 100 million or so unique TCR beta sequences from about 179 million T cells. Points from the study as a whole: A later analysis reported that several of the most significant clusters appeared to be linked to common viral pathogens, among them Epstein-Barr virus. In a later analysis, most CMV-associated TCR beta chains appeared HLA-restricted.

Regarding this clone: Antigen specificity is unknown.

This CDR3 is built from 15 residues. Trimming removed 3 bases at V and 0 bases at J, with 9 bases between. The germline gives CDR1 MRHNA, CDR2 SNTAGT. Regarding donors, all were healthy bone marrow donors. 60 Vbeta and 13 Jbeta primers were used in PCR. Only in-frame clones appear in the TCRdb table, and some are missing; sequencing was by immunoSEQ multiplex PCR. This table has some 150,000 clones, approximately 78% appearing once. The origin of this receptor is a man between 35 and 55 years old in good health and CMV-seropositive. The sample consisted of PBMCs. The chain is built from TRBV6-4 and TRBJ2-1, with D unresolved. The DNA for the CDR3 is TGTGCCAGCAGTGAAAACAGCCTCTCCTACAATGAGCAGTTCTTC. This translates into CASSENSLSYNEQFF.